This T cell receptor (beta chain) was recovered during a study of blood T cell repertoires in COVID-19. Sequenced by immunoSEQ multiplex PCR; TCRdb stores in-frame clones only, minus some. The sample shows 200,000 to 250,000 clones, 85% to 90% of them seen only once. The CDR3 loop spans 13 amino acids. The germline V gene encodes CDR1 MNHEY and CDR2 SVGAGI. V dropped 2 bases and J dropped 4 bases, with 8 bases sitting between them. The sequence was obtained from a man aged 18 to 29 with active or convalescent COVID-19. The rearrangement joins TRBV6-5 to TRBJ1-1; weak D call: TRBD1 (6 bases). What was sequenced was peripheral blood. In DNA, the CDR3 is TGTGCCAGCAGTTACCTGGACAGCACTGAAGCTTTCTTT. It is translated as CASSYLDSTEAFF.